This TCR beta chain comes out of a study of shared clonotypes between healthy human individuals. CDR1 and CDR2 from the germline V gene are SGHRS and YFSETQ. The length of the CDR3 is 12 residues. V gave up 2 bases and J gave up 5 bases, with 8 bases separating them. The table came from immunoSEQ multiplex PCR; TCRdb's copy has only in-frame clones and leaves some out. Of under 650,000 clones in the sample, about 96% were seen once. This clonotype originated in a woman aged 25 to 39 in good health. The V gene is TRBV5-1, the J gene TRBJ2-7, with D possibly matching TRBD2 (5 bases). The sequenced sample consisted of naive CD4+ T cells sorted from blood. Subset: CD45RA+ positively selected. The CDR3 sequence is CASSFSDDEQYF. CDR3 in DNA: TGCGCCAGCAGCTTTAGCGACGACGAGCAGTACTTC.